Below, 16 T cell receptor beta chains from the same sample are listed, as sequenced in a study of identical twins (dated by TCRdb to 2016 to 2017). The protocol used for the library was 5' RACE. Sequenced using an Illumina HiSeq 2000. TCRdb reanalyzed the raw reads on its own, using fastp at Q25 for trimming and MiXCR for clone calling, and kept in-frame beta chains. Rows merge per CDR3 protein into single entries with the most common DNA and genes. The sample records approximately 550,000 distinct CDR3 sequences, more than 20% of which are singletons. 0.45% to 0.5% of the sample is in the top ten clones. These data are also associated with another study on yellow fever vaccine responses in identical twins.

Source material: CD4+ T cells sorted from blood. The receptors were sampled from a woman aged 18-29 years in good health.

The chain uses TRBV12-3 or TRBV12-4 and TRBJ1-2; 10 bases fit TRBD1. The CDR3 sequence is 14 residues long. V trimming: 7 bases; J trimming: 2 bases; junction bases outside the gene matches: 4. The CDR3: CASTWTGGNYGYTF. DNA for the CDR3: TGTGCCAGCACTTGGACAGGGGGGAACTATGGCTACACCTTC.

This chain joins TRBV18 and TRBJ1-1, with unresolved D. Germline CDR1 reads KGHSH; CDR2 reads LQKENI. The CDR3 covers 16 residues. The V and J ends lost 4 bases and 1 base respectively, with 16 bases between them. CDR3 in amino acids: CASSHSTGFWNTEAFF. CDR3 nucleotide sequence: TGTGCCAGCTCACATTCGACGGGCTTCTGGAACACTGAAGCTTTCTTT.

V is TRBV28 and J is TRBJ2-7; the D is unclear. CDR1 and CDR2 from the germline V gene are MDHEN and SYDVKM. The CDR3 extends over 11 amino acids. Trimming pared 7 bases from V and 7 bases from J, leaving 11 bases between. The CDR3 DNA sequence: TGTGCCAGCACGTCAGGACGGGAGCAGTACTTC. Translating it yields CASTSGREQYF.

V is TRBV4-1 and J is TRBJ2-3, with D possibly matching TRBD1 (5 bases). The CDR3 consists of 18 residues. The germline CDR1 and CDR2 sequences are MGHRA and YSYEKL. The V gene lost 2 bases and the J gene lost 7 bases, with 25 bases spanning the gap. CDR3 in DNA: TGCGCCAGCAGCCAACTTCCGCGGACCGCACATGGGGCTTATACGCAGTATTTT. Its protein product is CASSQLPRTAHGAYTQYF.

This clonotype was recorded a few times. The chain has TRBV10-3 and TRBJ1-1; D is ambiguous. V lost 7 bases and J 3 bases, leaving 15 bases between the germline ends. The CDR3 is 14 residues long. Germline CDR1 is ENHRY and CDR2 is SYGVKD. In DNA, the CDR3 is TGTGCCATCACCGACCGTTATGGGGACACTGAAGCTTTCTTT. The encoded protein is CAITDRYGDTEAFF.

Many counts were recorded for this clonotype. The V call is TRBV7-3, the J call TRBJ2-1; no clear D gene. The germline CDR1 and CDR2 sequences are SGHTA and FQGTGA. The CDR3 spans 13 residues. The germline V and J ends were trimmed by 5 bases and 5 bases, with 10 bases remaining between them. CDR3 sequence reads: CASSPWRNNEQFF. CDR3 DNA sequence: TGTGCCAGCAGCCCCTGGCGGAACAATGAGCAGTTCTTC. The variable domain in full, completed from reference TRBV7-3 and TRBJ2-1, reads GAGVSQTPSNKVTEKGKYVELRCDPISGHTALYWYRQSLGQGPEFLIYFQGTGAADDSGLPNDRFFAVRPEGSVSTLKIQRTERGDSAVYLCASSPWRNNEQFFGPGTRLTVL.

V is TRBV20-1 and J is TRBJ2-3; D gene uncertain. The V gene lost 5 bases and the J gene lost 2 bases, with 11 bases spanning the gap. The CDR3 sequence is 13 residues long. Germline CDR1 and CDR2: DFQATT and SNEGSKA (reference sequence). The CDR3 reads CSALGSLTDTQYF. For the CDR3, the DNA is TGCAGTGCTCTCGGAAGCCTCACAGATACGCAGTATTTT.

This clonotype was seen just once. The rearrangement uses TRBV7-7 and TRBJ2-3; D ambiguous. Trimming cost V 5 bases and J 5 bases, with 11 bases left between them. The CDR3 length is 13 residues. Germline V CDR1 and CDR2: SSHAT, FNYEAQ (reference sequence). The CDR3 DNA sequence: TGTGCCAGCAGCCCTCGAAGAGGAGATACGCAGTATTTT. Translating gives CASSPRRGDTQYF.

V and J are TRBV5-1 and TRBJ1-1; TRBD1 aligns across 10 bases. The CDR3 covers 16 residues. V dropped 4 bases and J dropped 1; count of bases not matched to a gene: 7. CDR1 SGHRS and CDR2 YFSETQ come from the germline V gene. Here the CDR3 DNA reads TGCGCCAGCAGCCCTCAGACAGGGGGCTCGAACACTGAAGCTTTCTTT. This gives the protein CASSPQTGGSNTEAFF.

The chain joins TRBV4-2 to TRBJ2-7, with D perhaps TRBD2 (6 bases). CDR1 is LGHNA and CDR2 is YNFKEQ in the germline V gene. This CDR3 is built from 16 residues. Trimming stripped 4 bases from V and 2 bases from J, with 18 bases between. The CDR3 protein is CASSPRVGGAPYEQYF. The CDR3 nucleotides are TGTGCCAGCAGCCCTCGGGTTGGCGGGGCCCCCTACGAGCAGTACTTC.

The J gene is TRBJ2-3, the V gene TRBV20-1; 7 bases agree with TRBD2. J was trimmed by 6 bases and V by 3 bases; bases with no gene match: 12. The CDR3 has 15 amino acids. The germline CDR1 and CDR2 sequences are DFQATT and SNEGSKA (reference sequence). This CDR3 is CSARGSGGSTDTQYF. DNA of the CDR3: TGCAGTGCTAGGGGCTCCGGCGGGAGTACTGATACGCAGTATTTT.

This chain connects TRBV29-1 to TRBJ2-3, with TRBD1 identical over 9 bases. V lost 7 bases and J lost 4; bases outside the gene matches: 15. The CDR3 consists of 16 residues. In germline, CDR1 is SQVTM, CDR2 ANQGSEA. CDR3 DNA: TGCAGCGGGACAGGGGTTCGGGTTTCGGGCGCAGATACGCAGTATTTT. Its translation is CSGTGVRVSGADTQYF.

This clonotype was recorded a few times. The chain combines TRBV20-1 with TRBJ2-1, with 15 nucleotides matching TRBD2. Germline CDR1 reads DFQATT; CDR2 reads SNEGSKA (reference sequence). This CDR3 has 15 residues. The CDR3 spells CGGLAGGASYNEQFF. In nucleotides, the CDR3 is TGCGGGGGACTAGCGGGGGGTGCCTCCTACAATGAGCAGTTCTTC.

V gene TRBV7-9 combines with J gene TRBJ2-1, with 9 bases identical to TRBD2. CDR1 is SEHNR and CDR2 is FQNEAQ in the germline V gene (reference sequence). The CDR3 runs to 15 residues. J was trimmed by 6 bases and V by 2 bases; bases with no gene match: 5. The CDR3 is CASSLRRTSANEQFF. Here the CDR3 DNA reads TGTGCCAGCAGCTTAAGACGGACTAGCGCCAATGAGCAGTTCTTC.

The rearrangement links TRBV5-1 to TRBJ2-5; 9 bases map to TRBD2. The CDR3 contains 16 residues. Germline CDR1 reads SGHRS; CDR2 reads YFSETQ. V lost 1 base, J lost 5 bases, and 9 bases stayed unmatched. The CDR3 is CASSLTTSGLRETQYF. In DNA form, the CDR3 reads TGCGCCAGCAGCTTGACGACTAGCGGCCTCAGGGAGACCCAGTACTTC.

The J gene is TRBJ2-7, the V gene TRBV2; D is perhaps TRBD1 or TRBD2 (6 bases each). The germline V gene has CDR1 SNHLY and CDR2 FYNNEI. The V and J ends lost 2 bases and 5 bases respectively, with 19 bases between them. This CDR3 region has 16 residues. DNA for the CDR3: TGTGCCAGCAGTGAATTGTCTGGGGGGCGGGGTCACGAGCAGTACGTC. This sequence encodes CASSELSGGRGHEQYV.